Each of the 25 T cell receptor beta chains below was sequenced from the same sample in a study of shared clonotypes between healthy human individuals (dated by TCRdb to the early 2020s). Library generation was performed with the immunoSEQ multiplex PCR assay. Sourced from immuneACCESS, this table was stored by TCRdb with only in-frame sequences that have V and J called. A share of the clones is absent; for the studies checked, an unresolved V gene accounts for under half, and the remainder has no known explanation. The sample table lists more than 2 million clones, 85% to 95% of them with a count of one. The ten most abundant clones make up 0.13% of the sample. Sequences were obtained from naive CD4+ T cells sorted from blood. Read against the paper, the sample's cell subset or site label means: CD45RA+ positively selected. The receptors were gathered from a man between 18 and 35 years old in good health.

The chain recombines TRBV7-2 with TRBJ2-3; 14 nucleotides match TRBD2. From germline, CDR1 is SGHTA and CDR2 FQGNSA. With 4 bases clipped from V and 1 base from J, the junction kept 7 bases outside the gene matches. The CDR3 is 18 residues long. Here the CDR3 DNA reads TGTGCCAGCAGCTCGGGACTAGCGGGAGAGGAGGGCACAGATACGCAGTATTTT. Its protein product is CASSSGLAGEEGTDTQYF.

This clone was found once. The V and J genes are TRBV5-1 and TRBJ2-2, with 7 bases fitting TRBD1. Germline CDR1 is SGHRS and CDR2 is YFSETQ. V was pared by 6 bases and J by 1 base, with 3 bases of the junction left unmatched. The CDR3 consists of 14 residues. CDR3 sequence reads: CASKRGRNTGELFF. CDR3 DNA: TGCGCCAGCAAAAGGGGGCGGAACACCGGGGAGCTGTTTTTT.

The chain carries TRBV5-4 and TRBJ2-2; unclear D gene. The CDR3 contains 17 residues. In germline, CDR1 is SGHNT, CDR2 YYREEE (reference sequence). The ends were cut back, 0 bases at V and 0 bases at J, with 12 bases in the middle. CDR3 protein: CASSLDNVATNTGELFF. DNA of the CDR3: TGTGCCAGCAGCTTGGATAACGTAGCTACGAACACCGGGGAGCTGTTTTTT. The full variable domain, completed using reference TRBV5-4 and TRBJ2-2, is ETGVTQSPTHLIKTRGQQVTLRCSSQSGHNTVSWYQQALGQGPQFIFQYYREEENGRGNFPPRFSGLQFPNYSSELNVNALELDDSALYLCASSLDNVATNTGELFFGEGSRLTVL.

CDR3 bases: TGTGCCAGCAGTAATACAGGGTTTGGCAATCAGCCCCAGCATTTT. This translates into CASSNTGFGNQPQHF. The rearrangement links TRBV6-1 to TRBJ1-5; the D gene is possibly TRBD1 (6 bases). Germline V lookup: CDR1 MNHNS, CDR2 SASEGT. The CDR3 has 15 amino acids. With 5 bases removed from V and 2 bases from J, the gap between germline ends came to 13 bases.

The chain couples TRBV13 to TRBJ2-2; 9 bases fit TRBD1. With V trimmed by 4 bases and J by 1 base, 10 bases remained unmatched. Germline assignment: CDR1 PRHDT and CDR2 FYEKMQ (reference sequence). CDR3 length: 18 amino acids. The CDR3 DNA follows: TGTGCCAGCAGCTCCCGGGCCCGACAGGGGGAGAACACCGGGGAGCTGTTTTTT. Its protein is CASSSRARQGENTGELFF.

Points on this clone: This same CDR3 is encoded by further DNA sequences in the sample. The J gene is TRBJ1-2, the V gene TRBV6-5; possible D gene TRBD1, 5 bases. The V end was cut by 6 bases, the J end by 2 bases, with 10 bases between. Germline V CDR1 and CDR2: MNHEY, SVGAGI. This CDR3 contains 13 residues. CDR3 DNA: TGTGCCAGCAGCCGGGGACCCAACTATGGCTACACCTTC. Its translation: CASSRGPNYGYTF.

Worth noting for this clone: The sample holds other DNA sequences that translate to the same CDR3. The chain employs TRBV18 and TRBJ1-1, with TRBD1 as a possible D gene (5 bases). The germline V and J ends were trimmed by 2 bases and 5 bases, with 9 bases remaining between them. This CDR3 is 13 amino acids long. Looked up from germline, CDR1 is KGHSH and CDR2 is LQKENI. DNA of the CDR3: TGTGCCAGCTCACCAACGGGGGGAACTGAAGCTTTCTTT. Its protein product is CASSPTGGTEAFF.

The V call is TRBV4-3, the J call TRBJ1-6; possibly TRBD1 for D (5 bases). The CDR3 consists of 16 residues. Germline CDR1 LGHNA, CDR2 YSLEER. The ends were cut back, 2 bases at V and 10 bases at J, with 18 bases in the middle. The CDR3: CASSQSGKGRGSPLHF. The CDR3 region has the DNA TGCGCCAGCAGCCAATCCGGGAAGGGACGGGGCTCACCCCTCCACTTT.

The CDR3: CASSQAPKGYEQYF. The DNA for the CDR3 is TGCGCCAGCAGCCAAGCCCCGAAGGGGTACGAGCAGTACTTC. The chain joins TRBV4-1 to TRBJ2-7; D is perhaps TRBD1 (5 bases). V was trimmed by 1 base and J by 4 bases, leaving 11 bases between them. In germline, CDR1 is MGHRA, CDR2 YSYEKL. This CDR3 comprises 14 residues.

A note on this clone: Other DNA sequences from this sample encode an identical CDR3 as well. The chain uses TRBV13 and TRBJ2-3; no definite D call. The germline V gene encodes CDR1 PRHDT and CDR2 FYEKMQ (reference sequence). The germline V and J ends were trimmed by 0 bases and 3 bases, with 4 bases remaining between them. The CDR3 length is 13 residues. The DNA for the CDR3 is TGTGCCAGCAGCTTAGGGAGGACAGATACGCAGTATTTT. This translates into CASSLGRTDTQYF.

V and J are TRBV5-1 and TRBJ2-7; D is unresolved. The V end lost 4 bases, the J end lost 2 bases, and 16 bases lay between the germline ends. Germline V gene sequence: CDR1 SGHRS, CDR2 YFSETQ. This CDR3 is 15 amino acids long. CDR3: CASSQMGIHAYEQYF. CDR3 nucleotide sequence: TGCGCCAGCAGCCAAATGGGGATTCATGCCTACGAGCAGTACTTC.

The gene calls are TRBV5-8 and TRBJ1-3; possibly TRBD1 for D (5 bases). The germline V and J ends were trimmed by 2 bases and 2 bases, with 8 bases remaining between them. CDR1 is SGHTS and CDR2 is YDEGEE in the germline V gene. The CDR3 sequence is 14 residues long. CDR3 residues: CASSLGQTGNTIYF. The CDR3 DNA follows: TGTGCCAGCAGCTTAGGACAAACTGGAAACACCATATATTTT.

The rearrangement joins TRBV5-8 to TRBJ2-3, with TRBD1 matching 7 bases. Germline assignment: CDR1 SGHTS and CDR2 YDEGEE. V shed 3 bases and J 1 base; nucleotides not matched to a gene: 8. This CDR3 comprises 16 residues. CDR3 sequence: CASSWATGYGTDTQYF. Written as DNA, the CDR3 is TGTGCCAGCAGCTGGGCGACAGGGTATGGCACAGATACGCAGTATTTT.

The chain couples TRBV10-1 to TRBJ2-5; 8 nucleotides align to TRBD1. Germline lookup yields CDR1 WNHNN and CDR2 SYGVQD (reference sequence). CDR3 length: 16 amino acids. V lost 2 bases and J lost 1; bases outside the gene matches: 6. The CDR3 DNA reads as TGCGCCAGCAGTGAGCCCCTTGGGACAGGCCAAGAGACCCAGTACTTC. It encodes CASSEPLGTGQETQYF.

The rearrangement joins TRBV27 to TRBJ2-7, with 7 bases identical to TRBD1. This CDR3 has 14 residues. The germline V gene has CDR1 MNHEY and CDR2 SMNVEV (reference sequence). Losses at the gene ends were 1 base for V and 1 base for J; bases not matched to a gene: 1. CDR3 coding DNA: TGTGCCAGCAGTTTATGGGGACAGTCCTACGAGCAGTACTTC. This encodes CASSLWGQSYEQYF.

This sequence joins TRBV19 and TRBJ2-1; 7 nucleotides agree with TRBD1. Per the germline V gene, CDR1 is LNHDA and CDR2 is SQIVND (reference sequence). The CDR3 consists of 14 residues. Unmatched junction bases numbered 4, after V lost 4 bases and J lost 4 bases. The CDR3 loop reads CASSKGQLYNEQFF. The CDR3 DNA reads TGTGCCAGTAGTAAGGGACAGCTGTACAATGAGCAGTTCTTC.

The chain recombines TRBV6-1 with TRBJ1-2; no firm D call. The CDR3 spans 15 residues. V shed 1 base and J shed 1 base, with 10 bases lying between them. CDR1 is MNHNS and CDR2 is SASEGT in the germline V gene. Written as DNA, the CDR3 is TGTGCCAGCAGTGAAGAGGGCCATTATAACTATGGCTACACCTTC. It translates to CASSEEGHYNYGYTF.

This clone was found many times. The chain combines TRBV5-1 with TRBJ2-7, with a weak D call TRBD2 (5 bases). CDR3 length equals 13 residues. Trimming left V 4 bases short and J 0 bases short, with 8 bases between. Per germline, CDR1 SGHRS and CDR2 YFSETQ. CDR3 amino acids: CASSRADSYEQYF. The CDR3, as DNA: TGCGCCAGCAGCAGAGCGGACTCCTACGAGCAGTACTTC.

As DNA, the CDR3 is TGTGCCAGCAGTCAGACCGTTGGCACGCCCCAGCATTTT. As protein: CASSQTVGTPQHF. The V gene is TRBV5-5, the J gene TRBJ1-5; D not resolved. Germline assignment: CDR1 SGHKS and CDR2 YYEKEE (reference sequence). The CDR3 totals 13 residues. Trimming cost V 5 bases and J 9 bases, with 15 bases left between them.

V is TRBV28 and J is TRBJ2-1, with no clear D. CDR1 and CDR2 from the germline V gene are MDHEN and SYDVKM. The CDR3 consists of 13 residues. The germline V and J ends were trimmed by 7 bases and 5 bases, with 12 bases remaining between them. Here the CDR3 DNA reads TGTGCCAGCACCTCTCCCAATAACAATGAGCAGTTCTTC. Translated, it gives CASTSPNNNEQFF. The whole variable domain, filled in from reference TRBV28 and TRBJ2-1, reads DVKVTQSSRYLVKRTGEKVFLECVQDMDHENMFWYRQDPGLGLRLIYFSYDVKMKEKGDIPEGYSVSREKKERFSLILESASTNQTSMYLCASTSPNNNEQFFGPGTRLTVL.

The rearrangement uses TRBV5-4 and TRBJ1-6, with D uncertain. The V end was cut by 0 bases, the J end by 5 bases, with 9 bases between. This CDR3 is built from 15 residues. Per germline, CDR1 SGHNT and CDR2 YYREEE (reference sequence). This CDR3 reads CASSLGGSNNSPLHF. CDR3 nucleotide sequence: TGTGCCAGCAGCTTGGGGGGATCGAATAATTCACCCCTCCACTTT.

The chain employs TRBV30 and TRBJ2-2; no clear D. The CDR3 extends over 13 amino acids. Germline V gene data show CDR1 as GTSNPN and CDR2 as SVGIG (reference sequence). V lost 3 bases, J lost 1 base, and 6 bases lay in between. The CDR3 is CAWRAENTGELFF. The DNA for the CDR3 is TGTGCCTGGAGGGCAGAGAACACCGGGGAGCTGTTTTTT.

The chain uses TRBV19 and TRBJ2-7; a weak D match, TRBD2 (5 bases). V lost 6 bases and J lost 2, with 14 bases in between. Germline loops: CDR1 LNHDA, CDR2 SQIVND (reference sequence). This CDR3 is built from 14 residues. The CDR3 DNA reads TGTGCCAGTAGCCCTAGAGGGATAACCTACGAGCAGTACTTC. As protein: CASSPRGITYEQYF.

The CDR3 region has the DNA TGCGCCAGCAGCAACGATGGGGCTATATCACCTTATAATTCACCCCTCCACTTT. It encodes CASSNDGAISPYNSPLHF. The rearrangement links TRBV5-1 to TRBJ1-6, with a weak D call TRBD1 (5 bases). The V gene lost 4 bases and the J gene lost 4 bases, with 21 bases spanning the gap. The germline V gene has CDR1 SGHRS and CDR2 YFSETQ. This CDR3 has 18 amino acids.

This sequence joins TRBV7-9 and TRBJ2-5, with a tentative D call TRBD1 (6 bases). V was cut by 1 base and J by 0 bases, with 18 bases left in between. CDR3 length: 18 amino acids. Looked up from germline, CDR1 is SEHNR and CDR2 is FQNEAQ (reference sequence). The CDR3 nucleotides are TGTGCCAGCAGCTTAGGAGCGGCAGGGGCCCTGTACCAAGAGACCCAGTACTTC. Encoded protein: CASSLGAAGALYQETQYF.